Listed below are T cell receptor beta chains from one sample, sequenced in a study of molecular identifiers for immune sequencing clone quantification. TCRdb analysed the PCR reads with MiXCR anew, one entry per CDR3 protein. The sample lists 23,000 or so distinct CDR3 sequences, 17% occurring once. The sample taken for sequencing was naive CD8+ T cells from blood, with Jurkat cell RNA spiked in. The receptors here all came from a human donor in good health. Some libraries in this study had Jurkat cell RNA spiked in. CDR3s leave out the opening cysteine and the closing phenylalanine or tryptophan. Each record gives: V gene, J gene, CDR3 protein.

TRBV11-2	TRBJ2-7	ASSSSLTGLAGVTPYEQY
TRBV7-7	TRBJ2-3	ASSPRLAGGPDTQY
TRBV4-3	TRBJ1-2	ASSQDWGANYGYT
TRBV7-9	TRBJ2-5	ASRNKREGRLETQY
TRBV5-1	TRBJ1-1	ASSLRGVEGTEAF
TRBV7-9	TRBJ2-7	ASSPSGGSYEQY
TRBV6-5	TRBJ2-7	ASSATTGRGEQY
TRBV9	TRBJ2-5	ASSAEGPHGETQY
TRBV4-1	TRBJ1-5	ASSPGGNQPQH
TRBV29-1	TRBJ1-1	SADRGRTNTEAF
TRBV12-3/TRBV12-4	TRBJ1-1	ATTGGGPAEAF
TRBV20-1	TRBJ1-3	SAPRGNTIY
TRBV6-6	TRBJ2-3	ASSTRTSGKYAGSTDTQY
TRBV19	TRBJ2-3	ASSNSASGPRGDTQY
TRBV6-5	TRBJ1-1	ASSYGTMNTEAF
TRBV10-3	TRBJ1-5	AISNGQGAYSNQPQH
TRBV7-9	TRBJ1-6	ASSLDISPLH
TRBV6-2/TRBV6-3	TRBJ2-7	ASMDGGVQY
TRBV6-2/TRBV6-3	TRBJ2-7	ASQSEGYEQY
TRBV20-1	TRBJ2-7	SARTSGVLEQY
TRBV20-1	TRBJ2-7	SARDRSYPPTYEQY
TRBV6-5	TRBJ2-7	ASSPGTSGPYEQY
TRBV12-3/TRBV12-4	TRBJ1-1	ASSSSTEAF
TRBV3-1	TRBJ2-5	ASSRVGGGQETQY
TRBV4-3	TRBJ2-6	ASSQDRAMGANVLT
TRBV7-9	TRBJ2-7	ASSLVIPGNYEQY
TRBV6-1	TRBJ2-7	ASSEDEAGGSTYEQY
TRBV9	TRBJ1-2	ASSVSPGTGFGGYT
TRBV30	TRBJ2-3	AWSVPYGLYTDTQY
TRBV29-1	TRBJ2-3	SVEDLLTSTDTQY
TRBV20-1	TRBJ1-5	SARDSNQPQH
TRBV7-9	TRBJ2-1	ASSLVMSGSSYNEQF
TRBV4-3	TRBJ2-7	ASSQDLAGAAGEQY
TRBV6-5	TRBJ2-7	ASSATGDNEQY
TRBV29-1	TRBJ1-1	SVAGTVKHMNTEAF
TRBV28	TRBJ2-7	ASSGQGAYEQY
TRBV6-2/TRBV6-3	TRBJ2-2	ASSYSAGELF
TRBV29-1	TRBJ2-1	SGGRNEQF
TRBV20-1	TRBJ1-5	SARDATGGINQPQH
TRBV4-3	TRBJ2-7	ASSQASGRAYEQY
TRBV4-3	TRBJ1-2	ASSQNTQGADGYT
TRBV20-1	TRBJ2-2	SARDLASGPSTGELF